This entry concerns a single TCR beta chain. Treatment indicated: about 20 received Ad26.COV2.S at low or high dose, single or two shots; several received placebo; per-sample allocation not given. On day 63 after the first injection, vaccine and placebo recipients gave samples. Measured with immunoSEQ multiplex PCR; TCRdb has only the in-frame clones, and not every one. The sample lists hundreds of thousands of clones, 80% to 90% occurring once. The sample originates from a study of Ad26.COV2.S vaccination and SARS-CoV-2 variants. This receptor was taken from a person aged 18 to 65 who received the Ad26.COV2.S COVID-19 vaccine or a placebo. The sample here was peripheral blood, taken in a trial of Ad26.COV2.S vaccine versus placebo.

The chain's CDR3 is CASSASRTSRHEQFF. The CDR3 nucleotides are TGTGCCAGCAGCGCATCCCGGACTAGCCGCCATGAGCAGTTCTTC. The chain combines TRBV9 with TRBJ2-1; 8 nucleotides align to TRBD2. With V trimmed by 3 bases and J by 8 bases, 10 bases remained unmatched. CDR1 is SGDLS, CDR2 YYNGEE, per germline. The CDR3 consists of 15 residues.